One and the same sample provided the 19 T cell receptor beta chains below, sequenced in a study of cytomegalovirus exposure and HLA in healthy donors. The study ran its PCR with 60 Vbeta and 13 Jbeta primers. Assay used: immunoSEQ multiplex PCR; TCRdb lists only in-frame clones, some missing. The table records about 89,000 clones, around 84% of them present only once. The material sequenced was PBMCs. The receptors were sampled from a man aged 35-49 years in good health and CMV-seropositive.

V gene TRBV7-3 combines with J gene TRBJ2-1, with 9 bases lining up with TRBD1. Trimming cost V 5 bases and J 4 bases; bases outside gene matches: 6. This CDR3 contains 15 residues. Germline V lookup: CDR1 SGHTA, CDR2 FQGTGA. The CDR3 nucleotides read TGTGCCAGCAGCACCGGACAGGGGCAGTACAATGAGCAGTTCTTC. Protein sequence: CASSTGQGQYNEQFF.

In DNA, the CDR3 is TGCGCCAGCAGCCAAGCAGCTAGCGGGAGTAGAGATACGCAGTATTTT. Its protein is CASSQAASGSRDTQYF. This chain connects TRBV4-1 to TRBJ2-3; 10 bases line up with TRBD2. Trimming took 1 base from V and 5 from J; bases not matched to a gene: 6. The germline V gene has CDR1 MGHRA and CDR2 YSYEKL. The CDR3 is made up of 16 amino acids.

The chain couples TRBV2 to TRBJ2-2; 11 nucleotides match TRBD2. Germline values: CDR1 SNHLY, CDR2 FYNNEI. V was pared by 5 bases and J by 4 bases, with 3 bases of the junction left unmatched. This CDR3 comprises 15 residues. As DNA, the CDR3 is TGTGCCAGCAGTCCTAGCGGGAGGAGCACCGGGGAGCTGTTTTTT. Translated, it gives CASSPSGRSTGELFF.

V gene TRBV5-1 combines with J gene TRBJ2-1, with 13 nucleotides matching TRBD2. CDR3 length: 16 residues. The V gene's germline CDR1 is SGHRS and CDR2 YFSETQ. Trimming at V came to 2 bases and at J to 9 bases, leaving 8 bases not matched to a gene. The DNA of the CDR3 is TGCGCCAGCAGCTTAAAACTAGCGGGGGGGCCCAGTGAGCAGTTCTTC. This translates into CASSLKLAGGPSEQFF.

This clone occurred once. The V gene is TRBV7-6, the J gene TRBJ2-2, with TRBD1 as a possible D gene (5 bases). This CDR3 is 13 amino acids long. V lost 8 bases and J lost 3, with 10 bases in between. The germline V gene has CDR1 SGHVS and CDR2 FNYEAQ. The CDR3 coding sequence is TGTGCCAGCTTACAGGCTCACACCGGGGAGCTGTTTTTT. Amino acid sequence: CASLQAHTGELFF.

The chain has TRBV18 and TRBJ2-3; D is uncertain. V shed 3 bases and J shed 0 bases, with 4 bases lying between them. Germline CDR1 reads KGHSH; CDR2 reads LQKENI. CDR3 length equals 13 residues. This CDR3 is CASSPSSTDTQYF. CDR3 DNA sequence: TGTGCCAGCTCACCCTCTAGCACAGATACGCAGTATTTT.

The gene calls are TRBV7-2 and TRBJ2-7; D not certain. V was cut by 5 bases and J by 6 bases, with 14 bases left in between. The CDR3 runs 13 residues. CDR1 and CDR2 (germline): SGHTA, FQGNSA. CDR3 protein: CASSSAPPGEQYF. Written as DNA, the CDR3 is TGTGCCAGCAGCAGCGCACCCCCTGGCGAGCAGTACTTC.

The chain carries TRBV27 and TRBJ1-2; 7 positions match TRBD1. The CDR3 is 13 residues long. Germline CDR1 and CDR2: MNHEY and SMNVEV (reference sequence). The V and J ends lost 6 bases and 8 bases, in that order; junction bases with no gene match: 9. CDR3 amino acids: CASRSTGVYGYTF. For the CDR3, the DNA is TGTGCCAGCAGAAGCACAGGGGTCTACGGCTACACCTTC.

Here the CDR3 DNA reads TGTGCCAGCAAAGCGGTTACAGGGGTTAAAGGCTACACCTTC. It codes for CASKAVTGVKGYTF. The chain uses TRBV2 and TRBJ1-2; TRBD1 matches at 7 bases. This CDR3 comprises 14 residues. Unmatched junction bases numbered 13, after V lost 7 bases and J lost 8 bases. CDR1 is SNHLY and CDR2 is FYNNEI in the germline V gene.

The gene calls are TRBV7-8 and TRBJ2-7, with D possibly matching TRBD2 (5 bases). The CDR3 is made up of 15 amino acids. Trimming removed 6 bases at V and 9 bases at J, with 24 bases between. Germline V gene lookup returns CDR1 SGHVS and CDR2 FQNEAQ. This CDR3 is CASSEADPWLDGQYF. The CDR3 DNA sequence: TGTGCCAGCAGTGAAGCGGACCCCTGGTTGGATGGGCAGTACTTC. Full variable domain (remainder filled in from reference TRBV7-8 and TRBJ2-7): GAGVSQSPRYKVAKRGQDVALRCDPISGHVSLFWYQQALGQGPEFLTYFQNEAQLDKSGLPSDRFFAERPEGSVSTLKIQRTQQEDSAVYLCASSEADPWLDGQYFGPGTRLTVT.

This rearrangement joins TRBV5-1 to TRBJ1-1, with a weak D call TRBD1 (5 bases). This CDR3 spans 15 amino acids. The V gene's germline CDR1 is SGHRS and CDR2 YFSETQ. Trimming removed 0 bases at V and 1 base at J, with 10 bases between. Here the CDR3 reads CASSLDQGGNTEAFF. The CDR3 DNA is TGCGCCAGCAGCTTGGATCAGGGTGGGAACACTGAAGCTTTCTTT.

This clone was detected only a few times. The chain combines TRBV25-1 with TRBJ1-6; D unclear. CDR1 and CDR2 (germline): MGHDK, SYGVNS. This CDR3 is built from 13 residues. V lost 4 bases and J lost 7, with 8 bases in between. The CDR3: CASSAIGNSPLHF. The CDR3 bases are TGTGCCAGCAGTGCTATCGGGAATTCACCCCTCCACTTT. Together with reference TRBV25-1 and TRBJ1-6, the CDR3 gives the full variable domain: EADIYQTPRYLVIGTGKKITLECSQTMGHDKMYWYQQDPGMELHLIHYSYGVNSTEKGDLSSESTVSRIRTEHFPLTLESARPSHTSQYLCASSAIGNSPLHFGNGTRLTVT.

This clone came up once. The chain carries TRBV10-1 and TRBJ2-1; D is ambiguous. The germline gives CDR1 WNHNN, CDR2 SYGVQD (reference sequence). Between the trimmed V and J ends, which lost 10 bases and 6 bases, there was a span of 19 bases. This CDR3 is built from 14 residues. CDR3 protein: CATLSRVPPNEQFF. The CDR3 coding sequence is TGCGCCACCCTCTCCCGAGTCCCTCCCAATGAGCAGTTCTTC.

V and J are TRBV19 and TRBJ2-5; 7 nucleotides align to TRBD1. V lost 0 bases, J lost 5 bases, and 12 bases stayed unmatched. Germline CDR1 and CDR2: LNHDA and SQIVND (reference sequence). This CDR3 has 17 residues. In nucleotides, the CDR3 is TGTGCCAGTAGTATAGATCTGGGTATAGGGGGCGTGGAGACCCAGTACTTC. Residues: CASSIDLGIGGVETQYF. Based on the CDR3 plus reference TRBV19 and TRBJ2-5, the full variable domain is DGGITQSPKYLFRKEGQNVTLSCEQNLNHDAMYWYRQDPGQGLRLIYYSQIVNDFQKGDIAEGYSVSREKKESFPLTVTSAQKNPTAFYLCASSIDLGIGGVETQYFGPGTRLLVL.

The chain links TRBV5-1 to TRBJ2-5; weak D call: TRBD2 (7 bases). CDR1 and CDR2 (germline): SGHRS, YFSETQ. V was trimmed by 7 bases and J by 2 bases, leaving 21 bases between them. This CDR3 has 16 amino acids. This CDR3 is CASRRGGGGEQETQYF. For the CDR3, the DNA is TGCGCCAGCCGACGAGGGGGGGGAGGGGAACAAGAGACCCAGTACTTC.

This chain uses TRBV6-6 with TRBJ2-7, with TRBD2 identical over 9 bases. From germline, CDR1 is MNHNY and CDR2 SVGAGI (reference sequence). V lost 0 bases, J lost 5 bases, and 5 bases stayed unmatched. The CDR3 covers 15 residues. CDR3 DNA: TGTGCCAGCAGTTACTCGCGGGAGGGCCCCCACGAGCAGTACTTC. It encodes CASSYSREGPHEQYF.

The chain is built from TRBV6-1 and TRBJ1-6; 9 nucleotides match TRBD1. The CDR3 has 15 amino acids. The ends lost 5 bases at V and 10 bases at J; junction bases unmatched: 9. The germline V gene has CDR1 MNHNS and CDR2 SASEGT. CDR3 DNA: TGTGCCAGCAGTATGGGGACAGGGTTAAGGTCACCCCTCCACTTT. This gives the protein CASSMGTGLRSPLHF.

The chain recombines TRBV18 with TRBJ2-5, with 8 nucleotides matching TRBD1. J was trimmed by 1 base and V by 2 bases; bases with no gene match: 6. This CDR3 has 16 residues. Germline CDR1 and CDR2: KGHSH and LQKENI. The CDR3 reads CASSPIRQGIQETQYF. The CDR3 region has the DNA TGTGCCAGCTCACCAATCCGACAGGGGATCCAAGAGACCCAGTACTTC.

The CDR3, as DNA: TGTGCCACCAGCAGAGACCCCGACTTCCCGAGCTCCTACGAGCAGTACTTC. It translates to CATSRDPDFPSSYEQYF. The chain couples TRBV15 to TRBJ2-7; D is unclear. Germline CDR1 and CDR2: LNHNV and YYDKDF (reference sequence). Trimming stripped 0 bases from V and 0 bases from J, with 15 bases between. The CDR3 has 17 residues.